These 25 T cell receptor beta chains share one sample of origin, sequenced in a study of blood T cells in healthy people across ages. The authors ran a second PCR of about 6 to 11 cycles using a sample-barcoded 5' primer and a J-beta primer mix. TCRdb recomputed calls from the 5' RACE reads with MiXCR, one row per CDR3 protein. The sample holds some 710,000 distinct CDR3 sequences, about 24% seen once. Source material: blood. All receptors come from an older man in good health.

The J gene is TRBJ2-5, the V gene TRBV20-1, with TRBD2 matching over 7 bases. The CDR3 is made up of 18 amino acids. V was clipped by 0 bases and J by 1 base; unmatched bases: 14. Looked up from germline, CDR1 is DFQATT and CDR2 is SNEGSKA (reference sequence). CDR3 DNA sequence: TGCAGTGCTAGAGATCGAGAGCGGGGAGGTCTTATCCAAGAGACCCAGTACTTC. The encoded protein is CSARDRERGGLIQETQYF.

This clonotype occurred a few times. The chain uses TRBV5-1 and TRBJ1-6, with D perhaps matching TRBD1 (6 bases). Germline V CDR1 and CDR2: SGHRS, YFSETQ. The germline V and J ends were trimmed by 4 bases and 8 bases, with 16 bases remaining between them. This CDR3 spans 15 amino acids. The CDR3 DNA sequence: TGCGCCAGCAGCCTCCAGACAGGTTACGATTCACCCCTCCACTTT. Translation: CASSLQTGYDSPLHF.

This clonotype was seen a single time. In DNA form, the CDR3 reads TGTGCCAGCAGCCAAGCGAGAGGCCCAGGTCCCTACGAGCAGTACTTC. This gives the protein CASSQARGPGPYEQYF. The rearrangement links TRBV4-2 to TRBJ2-7; D remains unclear. V lost 1 base to trimming and J lost 2 bases, with 15 bases between them. Germline CDR1 LGHNA, CDR2 YNFKEQ. This CDR3 has 16 residues.

The chain combines TRBV28 with TRBJ2-1, with 7 bases lining up with TRBD2. V trimming: 5 bases; J trimming: 7 bases; junction bases outside the gene matches: 11. CDR3 length: 15 amino acids. Looked up from germline, CDR1 is MDHEN and CDR2 is SYDVKM. The CDR3 sequence: CASSGGGGSVNEQFF. The CDR3 nucleotides read TGTGCCAGCAGTGGGGGGGGTGGGTCAGTGAATGAGCAGTTCTTC.

The table lists this clonotype with a few counts. The J gene is TRBJ2-3, the V gene TRBV5-5; tentative D call: TRBD1 (6 bases). Germline CDR1 reads SGHKS; CDR2 reads YYEKEE (reference sequence). The germline V and J ends were trimmed by 3 bases and 3 bases, with 11 bases remaining between them. The CDR3 loop spans 14 amino acids. CDR3 DNA sequence: TGTGCCAGCAGCTCCCGGACAGAAACAGATACGCAGTATTTT. Its translation: CASSSRTETDTQYF.

The V gene is TRBV6-5, the J gene TRBJ2-5, with 9 positions matching TRBD1. V shed 7 bases and J 3 bases; nucleotides not matched to a gene: 3. CDR1 MNHEY and CDR2 SVGAGI come from the germline V gene. The CDR3 extends over 13 amino acids. The CDR3 nucleotides are TGTGCCAGCAAAGGGACAGGGAAAGAGACCCAGTACTTC. This sequence encodes CASKGTGKETQYF.

The J gene is TRBJ2-5, the V gene TRBV12-3 or TRBV12-4; D remains unclear. The CDR3 is made up of 13 amino acids. V lost 3 bases, J lost 7 bases, and 12 bases lay in between. CDR3 sequence (DNA): TGTGCCAGCAGTTTTTCCTCCTCAGGGACCCAGTACTTC. Protein sequence: CASSFSSSGTQYF.

This clonotype was counted a few times. The chain recombines TRBV9 with TRBJ2-3; TRBD2 aligns across 9 bases. Germline CDR1 is SGDLS and CDR2 is YYNGEE. V dropped 4 bases and J dropped 5; count of bases not matched to a gene: 14. CDR3 length equals 17 residues. The CDR3 coding sequence is TGTGCCAGCAGCCCCCACGGGGGTAGCGGGAGACGAGATACGCAGTATTTT. It specifies CASSPHGGSGRRDTQYF.

This clonotype was seen only a few times. CDR3 DNA: TGCGCCAGCAGCGAATTCACGGCGGCTGAAGCTTTCTTT. It is translated as CASSEFTAAEAFF. The chain joins TRBV5-1 to TRBJ1-1; no clear D gene. The CDR3 loop spans 13 amino acids. The V and J ends lost 4 bases and 6 bases respectively, with 13 bases between them. Germline values: CDR1 SGHRS, CDR2 YFSETQ. Full variable domain (missing parts from reference TRBV5-1 and TRBJ1-1): KAGVTQTPRYLIKTRGQQVTLSCSPISGHRSVSWYQQTPGQGLQFLFEYFSETQRNKGNFPGRFSGRQFSNSRSEMNVSTLELGDSALYLCASSEFTAAEAFFGQGTRLTVV.

A few counts support this clonotype. In nucleotides, the CDR3 is TGTGCCAGCAGGCTAACAAGTGAAACTAATGAAAAACTGTTTTTT. This sequence encodes CASRLTSETNEKLFF. The chain combines TRBV27 with TRBJ1-4; D unclear. Trimming removed 6 bases from V and 1 base from J, with 12 bases in between. This CDR3 comprises 15 residues. CDR1 and CDR2 from the germline V gene are MNHEY and SMNVEV (reference sequence).

This sequence joins TRBV7-2 and TRBJ2-3, with TRBD2 matching over 8 bases. Trimming took 6 bases from V and 1 from J; bases not matched to a gene: 6. The length of the CDR3 is 15 residues. Germline V gene sequence: CDR1 SGHTA, CDR2 FQGNSA. The CDR3 here is CASRLGGAGTDTQYF. CDR3 in DNA: TGTGCCAGCAGGCTCGGGGGGGCGGGCACAGATACGCAGTATTTT.

This clonotype was counted between two and nine times. The gene calls are TRBV29-1 and TRBJ2-1; D gene uncertain. CDR3 size: 14 residues. Germline CDR1 is SQVTM and CDR2 is ANQGSEA. The V end lost 5 bases, the J end lost 0 bases, and 11 bases lay between the germline ends. CDR3 region: CSVRPGGSYNEQFF. As DNA, the CDR3 is TGCAGCGTTCGGCCTGGTGGCTCCTACAATGAGCAGTTCTTC.

The V call is TRBV21-1, the J call TRBJ1-1; TRBD1, the D gene given by the table, was not confirmed from the DNA. TRBV21-1 corresponds to a pseudogene. The CDR3 loop spans 12 amino acids. The CDR3 spells CARGDTRAEAFF. CDR3 sequence (DNA): TGTGCTAGGGGGGACACCCGGGCTGAAGCTTTCTTT.

The J gene is TRBJ1-3, the V gene TRBV29-1, with D possibly matching TRBD1 (6 bases). CDR1 is SQVTM, CDR2 ANQGSEA, per germline. This CDR3 contains 13 residues. The V end lost 7 bases, the J end lost 0 bases, and 10 bases lay between the germline ends. The DNA of the CDR3 is TGCAGCGGGACCAGGGGCTCTGGAAACACCATATATTTT. This sequence encodes CSGTRGSGNTIYF.

This clonotype appeared a few times. The chain has TRBV6-6 and TRBJ2-7; TRBD2 might be the D (5 bases). The V and J ends lost 8 bases and 1 base respectively, with 15 bases between them. The CDR3 runs 14 residues. The germline V gene has CDR1 MNHNY and CDR2 SVGAGI (reference sequence). The CDR3 DNA follows: TGTGCCAGCGCCCGAGCGGACGGATCCTACGAGCAGTACGTC. Its protein is CASARADGSYEQYV.

The rearrangement joins TRBV28 to TRBJ2-5, with 9 bases lining up with TRBD1. Trimming took 6 bases from V and 7 from J; bases not matched to a gene: 12. The CDR3 covers 15 residues. Germline CDR1 is MDHEN and CDR2 is SYDVKM. The CDR3 sequence is CASRIEGTGYATQYF. As DNA, the CDR3 is TGTGCCAGCAGGATTGAAGGGACAGGGTATGCGACCCAGTACTTC.

The chain joins TRBV7-9 to TRBJ2-5; D possibly uses TRBD1 or TRBD2 (5 bases each). The tail of the sequence fits TRBJ2-1 better, so the J call may be wrong. Germline loops: CDR1 SEHNR, CDR2 FQNEAQ (reference sequence). The CDR3 is 14 amino acids. CDR3 sequence (DNA): TGTGCCAGCAGCTTAGGACGGGACCACCTGGAGCAGTTCTTC. This sequence encodes CASSLGRDHLEQFF.

The chain employs TRBV10-2 and TRBJ1-2; D not resolved. The CDR3 covers 14 residues. V shed 6 bases and J shed 0 bases, with 11 bases lying between them. CDR1 and CDR2 (germline): WSHSY, SAAADI. Here the CDR3 reads CASRPDISNYGYTF. CDR3 DNA sequence: TGCGCCAGCAGACCCGACATTTCTAACTATGGCTACACCTTC.

This clonotype was recorded a few times. This sequence may be a read error, since a much larger clone differs from it by one base. The chain uses TRBV12-3 or TRBV12-4 and TRBJ1-3; D not certain. There are 12 residues in the CDR3. CDR3 nucleotide sequence: TGTGCCAGCAGTCCTGCCCGCGGAACCAGATATTTT. Residues: CASSPARGTRYF.

The gene calls are TRBV12-3 or TRBV12-4 and TRBJ2-3, with D perhaps TRBD1 or TRBD2 (5 bases each). This CDR3 is 15 amino acids long. V lost 6 bases to trimming and J lost 1 base, with 14 bases between them. The CDR3 reads CASRAGRGRTDTQYF. CDR3 in DNA: TGTGCCAGCAGGGCAGGAAGGGGACGCACAGATACGCAGTATTTT.

The chain is built from TRBV20-1 and TRBJ1-1; perhaps TRBD1 as D (5 bases). V was pared by 5 bases and J by 4 bases, with 17 bases between. CDR1 is DFQATT, CDR2 SNEGSKA, per germline (reference sequence). CDR3 length equals 14 residues. The CDR3 sequence is CSARDRARVTEAFF. Here the CDR3 DNA reads TGCAGTGCTCGCGACAGAGCTCGGGTCACTGAAGCTTTCTTT.

The CDR3 DNA reads as TGTGCCAGCAGCCCAAGGACTAGCGGGGGACCGGGGTACAATGAGCAGTTCTTC. This encodes CASSPRTSGGPGYNEQFF. The rearrangement links TRBV3-1 to TRBJ2-1; 13 bases align to TRBD2. The V and J ends lost 4 bases and 4 bases, in that order; junction bases with no gene match: 10. CDR3 size: 18 residues. The germline V gene has CDR1 LGHDT and CDR2 YNNKEL (reference sequence).

The rearrangement links TRBV20-1 to TRBJ2-3; D is perhaps TRBD1 (8 bases). Deletions cut 5 bases from V and 7 bases from J, with 22 bases between. CDR1 and CDR2 from the germline V gene are DFQATT and SNEGSKA (reference sequence). The CDR3 totals 15 residues. CDR3 nucleotide sequence: TGCAGTGCTCCTAGAAGCGGGACAGGAGTCAATACGCAGTATTTT. Encoded protein: CSAPRSGTGVNTQYF.

The J gene is TRBJ2-5, the V gene TRBV11-2; D gene uncertain. The CDR3 has 12 residues. The V and J ends lost 3 bases and 7 bases respectively, with 9 bases between them. CDR1 and CDR2 from the germline V gene are SGHAT and FQNNGV. CDR3 loop: CASSLGWRTQYF. The DNA for the CDR3 is TGTGCCAGCAGCTTGGGATGGCGGACCCAGTACTTC.

The rearrangement joins TRBV6-5 to TRBJ2-2; 8 positions agree with TRBD1. The germline V gene encodes CDR1 MNHEY and CDR2 SVGAGI. There are 16 residues in the CDR3. J lost 0 bases, V lost 5 bases, and 5 bases had no gene match. This CDR3 is CASSLDRGANTGELFF. DNA of the CDR3: TGTGCCAGCAGTCTCGACAGGGGTGCGAACACCGGGGAGCTGTTTTTT.